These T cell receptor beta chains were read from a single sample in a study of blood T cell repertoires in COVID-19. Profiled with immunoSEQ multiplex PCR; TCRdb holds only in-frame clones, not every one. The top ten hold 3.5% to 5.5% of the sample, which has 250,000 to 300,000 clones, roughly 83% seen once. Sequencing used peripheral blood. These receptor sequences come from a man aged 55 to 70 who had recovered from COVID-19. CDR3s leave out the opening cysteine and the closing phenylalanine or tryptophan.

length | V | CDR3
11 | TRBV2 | ASNSRLNYGYT
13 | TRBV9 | ASTKSPTRSDTQY
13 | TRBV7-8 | ASSLLRGRTDTQY
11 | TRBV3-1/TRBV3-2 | ASSQGLWQPQH
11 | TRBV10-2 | ASGDRGRSEAF
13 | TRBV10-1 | ASSDPTGYDSPLH
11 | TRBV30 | AWKTGANYGYT
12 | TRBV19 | ASAGRTGLYEQY
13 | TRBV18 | ASSPDPLATYEQY
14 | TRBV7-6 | ASSLAVGGPQETQY
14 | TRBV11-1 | ASSFSWNLGDTALH
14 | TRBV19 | ASSIVGTRTHYEQY
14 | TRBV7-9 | ASSPRLAGARNEQF
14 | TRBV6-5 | ASSYSLSGGPYEQY
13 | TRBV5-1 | ASSLAGRGSNEQF
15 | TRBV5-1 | ASHPRGAGLGNTEAF
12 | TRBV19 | ASSIGVSNQPQH
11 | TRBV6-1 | ASSEGRNYGYT
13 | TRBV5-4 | ASSLSSGGAHEQF
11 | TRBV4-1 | ASSQPGVDTQY
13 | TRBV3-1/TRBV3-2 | ASSQTGGGNSPLH
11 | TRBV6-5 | ASRRGREGGYT
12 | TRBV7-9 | ASSLATSQVTQY
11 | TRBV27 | ASRGQSVETQY
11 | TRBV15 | ATSHRDTDTQY
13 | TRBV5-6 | ASSVTVSGANVLT
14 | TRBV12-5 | ASGLVLGSVVDTQY
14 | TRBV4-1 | ASSQERREGEGRQF
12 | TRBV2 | ASSARTARETQY
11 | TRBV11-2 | ASSFNNNYEQY
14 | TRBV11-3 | ASSYSGTGFTGELF
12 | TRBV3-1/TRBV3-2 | ASSLRTEGNTIY
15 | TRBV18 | ASSPDIFGGSTDTQY
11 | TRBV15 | ATSRTLNTEAF
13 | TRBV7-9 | ASSQAAVVFYEQY
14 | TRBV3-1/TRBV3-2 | ASSRSRGTGSYEQY
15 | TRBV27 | ASSPTRGGALNQPQH
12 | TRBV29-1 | SVARTGGNYGYT
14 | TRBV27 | ASSRGDRGRTGELF
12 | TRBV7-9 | ASSGAGGMNIQY
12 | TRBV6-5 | ASSFSGGRQPQH
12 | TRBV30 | AFHPGEGYNEQF
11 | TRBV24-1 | ATNGQGLDEQY
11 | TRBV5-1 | ASSSVIGNEQF
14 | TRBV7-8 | ASSQRTGSSGNTIY
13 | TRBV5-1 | ASSFVAGGSYEQY
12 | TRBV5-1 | ASSLDTLLEKLF
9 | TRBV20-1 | SARVTDTQY
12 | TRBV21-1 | ASSPSGGNQPQH
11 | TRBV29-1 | SVVTDRTAEQY
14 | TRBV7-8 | ASSLARGGSNQPQH